The sequence of this T cell receptor (beta chain) was determined in a study of blood T cell repertoires in COVID-19. Trimming took 1 base from V and 0 from J, leaving 13 bases between them. CDR3 length equals 16 residues. The germline CDR1 and CDR2 sequences are SGHRS and YFSETQ. The protocol was immunoSEQ multiplex PCR, while the TCRdb copy is restricted to in-frame clones and leaves out a portion. The data hold 55,000 to 75,000 clones, with about 78% observed a single time. The table lists this clone with a few counts. The sample was peripheral blood. The rearrangement links TRBV5-1 to TRBJ1-1; a weak D match, TRBD1 (6 bases). The origin of this receptor is an elderly man with active or convalescent COVID-19. This CDR3 is CASSLSGGRLNTEAFF. CDR3 bases: TGCGCCAGCAGCTTGTCGGGGGGCAGACTGAACACTGAAGCTTTCTTT.